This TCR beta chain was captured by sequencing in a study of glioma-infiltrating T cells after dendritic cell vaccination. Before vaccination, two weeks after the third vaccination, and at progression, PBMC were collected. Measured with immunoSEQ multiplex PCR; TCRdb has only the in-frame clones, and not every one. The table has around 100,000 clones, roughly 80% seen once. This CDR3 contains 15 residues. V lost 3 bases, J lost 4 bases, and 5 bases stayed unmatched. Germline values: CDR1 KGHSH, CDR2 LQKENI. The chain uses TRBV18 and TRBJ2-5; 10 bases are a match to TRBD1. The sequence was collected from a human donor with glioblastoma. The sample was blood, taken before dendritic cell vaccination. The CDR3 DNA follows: TGTGCCAGCTCACCGCGACAGGGGGCTGGAGAGACCCAGTACTTC. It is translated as CASSPRQGAGETQYF.